The 29 T cell receptor beta chains listed next were all sequenced from one sample in a study of CD8+ T cells in alopecia areata. Noted treatment: oral pan-JAK inhibitor, 5-10 mg twice daily. cDNA prepared by RNA extraction and subsequent reverse transcription served as the template for sequencing. The method was immunoSEQ multiplex PCR; TCRdb's version includes in-frame clones alone and lacks a portion of them. This table holds about 280,000 clones, 58% found once. Specimen: CD4+ T cells sorted from blood, collected at week 24, from a patient treated with tofacitinib. These receptors all come from a human donor with alopecia areata.

This clone occurred once. CDR3 residues: CATSRETAYQETQYF. CDR3 DNA: TGTGCCACCAGCAGAGAGACAGCGTACCAAGAGACCCAGTACTTC. The chain recombines TRBV15 with TRBJ2-5, with D possibly TRBD1 on 5 matching bases. V lost 0 bases to trimming and J lost 0 bases, with 8 bases between them. Germline V CDR1 and CDR2: LNHNV, YYDKDF (reference sequence). CDR3 length equals 15 residues.

This chain uses TRBV20-1 with TRBJ2-7; D uncertain. Germline lookup yields CDR1 DFQATT and CDR2 SNEGSKA (reference sequence). The CDR3 has 11 amino acids. V gave up 5 bases and J gave up 4 bases, with 9 bases separating them. The CDR3: CSAASGYEQYF. Here the CDR3 DNA reads TGCAGTGCTGCGAGTGGATACGAGCAGTACTTC.

The rearrangement links TRBV10-3 to TRBJ2-7, with 11 bases lining up with TRBD1. CDR1 and CDR2 (germline): ENHRY, SYGVKD. There are 15 residues in the CDR3. The V gene end was trimmed by 0 bases and the J gene end by 6 bases; junction bases not matched to a gene: 4. CDR3 in amino acids: CAISESDRGQVEQYF. The CDR3 DNA is TGTGCCATCAGTGAGTCGGACAGGGGGCAAGTCGAGCAGTACTTC.

V is TRBV5-6 and J is TRBJ2-2; D call uncertain. Germline CDR1 SGHDT, CDR2 YYEEEE. The CDR3 sequence is 14 residues long. Trimming removed 2 bases at V and 8 bases at J, with 13 bases between. The CDR3 DNA is TGTGCCAGCAGCTTCCGGGTCCTCGCGGGGGAGCTGTTTTTT. Translation: CASSFRVLAGELFF.

This chain links TRBV29-1 with TRBJ1-1, with TRBD1 identical over 7 bases. CDR1 and CDR2 (germline): SQVTM, ANQGSEA. CDR3 length: 11 amino acids. V trimming: 5 bases; J trimming: 6 bases; junction bases outside the gene matches: 3. The CDR3 DNA sequence: TGCAGCGTTACAGGGGTCCCTGAAGCTTTCTTT. This encodes CSVTGVPEAFF.

This clone was seen a handful of times. This chain connects TRBV19 to TRBJ1-2; D is unresolved. With 2 bases removed from V and 8 bases from J, the gap between germline ends came to 12 bases. The germline V gene encodes CDR1 LNHDA and CDR2 SQIVND (reference sequence). CDR3 length: 13 amino acids. The CDR3 spells CASSIPSSLGYTF. The CDR3, as DNA: TGTGCCAGTAGTATACCGTCCTCCCTGGGCTACACCTTC.

The V gene is TRBV4-1, the J gene TRBJ2-1; weak D call: TRBD1 (5 bases). V was trimmed by 4 bases and J by 9 bases, leaving 16 bases between them. The germline V gene has CDR1 MGHRA and CDR2 YSYEKL. There are 14 residues in the CDR3. As DNA, the CDR3 is TGCGCCAGCAGCCGACAGTCGGATGGTCCTGAGCAGTTCTTC. Translating it yields CASSRQSDGPEQFF.

The V and J genes are TRBV4-1 and TRBJ1-5; no firm D call. Germline loops: CDR1 MGHRA, CDR2 YSYEKL. The CDR3 totals 14 residues. The V gene lost 0 bases and the J gene lost 6 bases, with 9 bases spanning the gap. This CDR3 is CASSQDSGPQPQHF. The CDR3 bases are TGCGCCAGCAGCCAAGATAGTGGGCCTCAGCCCCAGCATTTT.

This clone has just a few counts. V gene TRBV7-9 combines with J gene TRBJ1-5; D is unresolved. Germline values: CDR1 SEHNR, CDR2 FQNEAQ (reference sequence). The CDR3 sequence is 17 residues long. The V end was cut by 0 bases, the J end by 1 base, with 13 bases between. The CDR3 protein is CASSLALGLSSNQPQHF. The CDR3 coding sequence is TGTGCCAGCAGCTTAGCGCTCGGGCTTTCGAGCAATCAGCCCCAGCATTTT.

This clone was recorded a few times. This chain joins TRBV7-9 and TRBJ2-5; D is uncertain. Germline V gives CDR1 SEHNR, CDR2 FQNEAQ (reference sequence). V was shortened by 5 bases and J by 4 bases, with 14 bases between the two germline ends. The CDR3 has 14 residues. The CDR3, as DNA: TGTGCCAGCAGCCCAAGGGTGCCGGGAGAGACCCAGTACTTC. It encodes CASSPRVPGETQYF.

The sample holds a few counts of this clone. The chain couples TRBV4-3 to TRBJ1-2; a weak D match, TRBD1 (6 bases). Trimming took off 0 bases at V and 5 bases at J, with 10 bases between the two ends. Germline assignment: CDR1 LGHNA and CDR2 YSLEER. CDR3 length: 14 residues. As DNA, the CDR3 is TGCGCCAGCAGCCAAGATGGGGGGCCTTATGGCTACACCTTC. Translation gives CASSQDGGPYGYTF.

V gene TRBV7-9 combines with J gene TRBJ1-1; 8 bases align to TRBD1. CDR1 SEHNR and CDR2 FQNEAQ come from the germline V gene (reference sequence). This CDR3 is built from 17 residues. Losses at the gene ends were 1 base for V and 7 bases for J; bases not matched to a gene: 14. The CDR3 bases are TGTGCCAGCAGCTTAGGAGGGGGCAGGGGACAGGCGCTTGAAGCTTTCTTT. This sequence encodes CASSLGGGRGQALEAFF.

The rearrangement links TRBV14 to TRBJ1-6; the D is unclear. Germline V gene sequence: CDR1 SGHDN, CDR2 FVKESK. Trimming removed 0 bases at V and 7 bases at J, with 7 bases between. CDR3 length equals 14 residues. This chain's CDR3 is CASSQDTRNSPLHF. CDR3 nucleotide sequence: TGTGCCAGCAGCCAAGACACGAGGAATTCACCCCTCCACTTT.

The CDR3 region is CASSLGYRSEAFF. The CDR3 nucleotides are TGTGCCAGCAGCTTGGGTTATCGGAGTGAAGCTTTCTTT. This chain joins TRBV5-6 and TRBJ1-1; D not certain. Trimming removed 0 bases at V and 7 bases at J, with 10 bases between. CDR3 length equals 13 residues. CDR1 and CDR2 (germline): SGHDT, YYEEEE.

The chain is built from TRBV28 and TRBJ2-4; D not resolved. Germline assignment: CDR1 MDHEN and CDR2 SYDVKM. The V end lost 3 bases, the J end lost 1 base, and 7 bases lay between the germline ends. The CDR3 runs 14 residues. In DNA form, the CDR3 reads TGTGCCAGCAGTTTTCTCCGCGCCAAAAACATTCAGTACTTC. It translates to CASSFLRAKNIQYF.

The rearrangement joins TRBV25-1 to TRBJ2-5, with TRBD2 matching 8 bases. Germline V gene data show CDR1 as MGHDK and CDR2 as SYGVNS. V trimming: 6 bases; J trimming: 5 bases; junction bases outside the gene matches: 5. This CDR3 is 13 amino acids long. For the CDR3, the DNA is TGTGCCAGCAGCGTAGCGGGGAGGGAGACCCAGTACTTC. Protein: CASSVAGRETQYF.

The chain has TRBV4-1 and TRBJ1-3; possibly TRBD1 for D (6 bases). Trimming pared 3 bases from V and 0 bases from J, leaving 18 bases between. Per the germline V gene, CDR1 is MGHRA and CDR2 is YSYEKL. The CDR3 is made up of 18 amino acids. In nucleotides, the CDR3 is TGCGCCAGCAGCCACCCCGACAGGCCCCAATCCTCTGGAAACACCATATATTTT. Its protein is CASSHPDRPQSSGNTIYF.

The table lists this clone with a few counts. This chain uses TRBV7-9 with TRBJ1-1, with TRBD1 as a possible D gene (6 bases). The CDR3 runs to 15 residues. V dropped 3 bases and J dropped 0 bases, with 11 bases sitting between them. The germline CDR1 and CDR2 sequences are SEHNR and FQNEAQ (reference sequence). The CDR3 DNA reads TGTGCCAGCAGCTTCAACAGGGATTTGAACACTGAAGCTTTCTTT. Protein: CASSFNRDLNTEAFF.

The chain employs TRBV28 and TRBJ1-1; tentative D call: TRBD1 (6 bases). Trimming removed 7 bases at V and 2 bases at J, with 14 bases between. Germline loops: CDR1 MDHEN, CDR2 SYDVKM. This CDR3 is 14 amino acids long. CDR3 region: CASTQGPANTEAFF. The CDR3 DNA follows: TGTGCCAGCACCCAGGGGCCCGCTAACACTGAAGCTTTCTTT.

The rearrangement uses TRBV15 and TRBJ2-5, with D uncertain. V lost 1 base to trimming and J lost 1 base, with 7 bases between them. Germline assignment: CDR1 LNHNV and CDR2 YYDKDF (reference sequence). The CDR3 length is 14 residues. This CDR3 reads CATSRVASQETQYF. In DNA form, the CDR3 reads TGTGCCACCAGCAGAGTGGCTTCCCAAGAGACCCAGTACTTC.

The V gene is TRBV4-1, the J gene TRBJ2-4; the match to TRBD1 covers 11 bases. The CDR3 has 20 residues. V trimming: 3 bases; J trimming: 0 bases; junction bases outside the gene matches: 13. Germline V lookup: CDR1 MGHRA, CDR2 YSYEKL. The CDR3 region is CASSQAPGQGEYLAKNIQYF. In DNA form, the CDR3 reads TGCGCCAGCAGCCAGGCTCCGGGACAGGGGGAATATTTAGCCAAAAACATTCAGTACTTC.

V gene TRBV30 combines with J gene TRBJ2-2, with unresolved D. V lost 0 bases and J 5 bases, leaving 7 bases between the germline ends. The germline V gene encodes CDR1 GTSNPN and CDR2 SVGIG (reference sequence). CDR3 length: 13 residues. The CDR3, as DNA: TGTGCCTGGAGTGTAGTGGTGACCGGGGAGCTGTTTTTT. As protein: CAWSVVVTGELFF.

This clone has more than one count but fewer than ten. This chain connects TRBV7-2 to TRBJ2-5; maybe TRBD2 (5 bases). Trimming removed 3 bases at V and 10 bases at J, with 12 bases between. The CDR3 covers 12 residues. Germline-derived CDR1 and CDR2 are SGHTA and FQGNSA. The DNA for the CDR3 is TGTGCCAGCAGCTTTGGTTCGGGGAGCCAGTACTTC. This gives the protein CASSFGSGSQYF.

The genes are TRBV7-9 and TRBJ1-2; no definite D call. CDR1 and CDR2 from the germline V gene are SEHNR and FQNEAQ (reference sequence). Trimming took 2 bases from V and 4 from J, leaving 5 bases between them. The CDR3 extends over 12 amino acids. CDR3 residues: CASSLSGYGYTF. CDR3 sequence (DNA): TGTGCCAGCAGCTTAAGCGGCTATGGCTACACCTTC.

V usage is TRBV6-5 and J usage is TRBJ2-3; 8 nucleotides agree with TRBD2. J was trimmed by 6 bases and V by 6 bases; bases with no gene match: 11. This CDR3 contains 15 residues. Germline CDR1 and CDR2: MNHEY and SVGAGI. CDR3: CASRVSGGFPDTQYF. The DNA of the CDR3 is TGTGCCAGCAGGGTCAGCGGGGGATTCCCGGATACGCAGTATTTT.

V gene TRBV27 combines with J gene TRBJ2-5; a possible D gene is TRBD1 (7 bases). Germline V gives CDR1 MNHEY, CDR2 SMNVEV (reference sequence). This CDR3 comprises 17 residues. The V end was cut by 5 bases, the J end by 4 bases, with 23 bases between. The CDR3 DNA reads TGTGCCAGCAGTCCTAGGTTCTCGACAGGGCGGGGAGAGACCCAGTACTTC. Protein sequence: CASSPRFSTGRGETQYF.

The V and J genes are TRBV7-2 and TRBJ1-2, with D unresolved. This CDR3 is built from 13 residues. Germline CDR1 SGHTA, CDR2 FQGNSA. Trimming pared 1 base from V and 2 bases from J, leaving 5 bases between. The DNA of the CDR3 is TGTGCCAGCAGCTTAGGCGGAAACTATGGCTACACCTTC. It codes for CASSLGGNYGYTF.

The chain has TRBV20-1 and TRBJ1-6, with D tentatively TRBD1 (5 bases). With 0 bases removed from V and 13 bases from J, the gap between germline ends came to 7 bases. From germline, CDR1 is DFQATT and CDR2 SNEGSKA (reference sequence). The CDR3 extends over 11 amino acids. DNA of the CDR3: TGCAGTGCTAGAGATCGGGGGCCCCTCCACTTT. Its protein product is CSARDRGPLHF.

This clone occurred a few times. The CDR3 sequence is CASSIIPGSYGYTF. The CDR3 bases are TGCGCCAGCAGCATCATCCCAGGGAGCTATGGCTACACCTTC. The chain employs TRBV4-1 and TRBJ1-2, with a tentative D call TRBD1 (5 bases). CDR1 MGHRA and CDR2 YSYEKL come from the germline V gene. V was cut by 5 bases and J by 4 bases, with 14 bases left in between. The CDR3 is 14 amino acids.